This TCR beta chain is drawn from a study of control samples from healthy donors and cancer patients. Germline V gene sequence: CDR1 SNHLY, CDR2 FYNNEI. V was trimmed by 9 bases and J by 6 bases, leaving 11 bases between them. CDR3 length: 11 residues. The data were produced by immunoSEQ multiplex PCR, yet TCRdb's version contains in-frame clones alone and is incomplete. This sample yields 95,000 to 120,000 clones, of which about 80% are seen a single time; around 6.6% belongs to the top ten. Source material: blood. This sequence originates from a young man in good health. V usage is TRBV2 and J usage is TRBJ1-1; D not resolved. This CDR3 reads CASLSAPEAFF. CDR3 bases: TGTGCCAGTCTGTCCGCCCCTGAAGCTTTCTTT.